The 11 T cell receptor beta chains listed next were all sequenced from one sample in a study of cytomegalovirus exposure and HLA in healthy donors. PCR involved 60 Vbeta and 13 Jbeta primers. The protocol was immunoSEQ multiplex PCR, while the TCRdb copy is restricted to in-frame clones and leaves out a portion. This table holds 100,000 to 120,000 clones, around four fifths found once. Sample: PBMCs. These receptors originate from a woman aged 40 to 55 in good health and CMV-seropositive.

This sequence joins TRBV28 and TRBJ2-5; the D gene is possibly TRBD1 (5 bases). The closer fit of TRBJ2-7 to the DNA end suggests the J call may be wrong. The CDR3 sequence is 15 residues long. Germline V gene lookup returns CDR1 MDHEN and CDR2 SYDVKM. The CDR3 DNA reads TGTGCCAGCAGTTTATCGTGGGGCAACTCCTACGAGCAGTACTTC. Its translation: CASSLSWGNSYEQYF.

The chain combines TRBV21-1 with TRBJ1-1. TRBV21-1 represents a pseudogene. CDR3 length: 15 residues. CDR3 residues: CASSSPRGGNTEAFF. CDR3 nucleotide sequence: TGTGCCAGCAGCTCCCCGAGGGGGGGGAACACTGAAGCTTTCTTT.

The chain joins TRBV6-5 to TRBJ1-2; 7 bases match TRBD1. The V segment lost 4 bases and the J segment 4 bases; nucleotides outside the gene matches: 3. The CDR3 consists of 13 residues. Germline CDR1 MNHEY, CDR2 SVGAGI. CDR3 in DNA: TGTGCCAGCAGTTCGACAGGGATCTATGGCTACACCTTC. It codes for CASSSTGIYGYTF.

V usage is TRBV6-1 and J usage is TRBJ1-2; D may be TRBD1 (5 bases). Germline CDR1 is MNHNS and CDR2 is SASEGT. The CDR3 has 14 amino acids. The V gene lost 3 bases and the J gene lost 7 bases, with 15 bases spanning the gap. CDR3 residues: CASSEEYGGRGYTF. The CDR3, as DNA: TGTGCCAGCAGTGAGGAGTACGGGGGACGTGGCTACACCTTC.

This chain links TRBV13 with TRBJ2-3; 9 bases match TRBD2. Looked up from germline, CDR1 is PRHDT and CDR2 is FYEKMQ (reference sequence). This CDR3 comprises 17 residues. The V segment lost 5 bases and the J segment 3 bases; nucleotides outside the gene matches: 12. CDR3 bases: TGTGCCAGCAGCCCCGCCCCGGGACTAGCTGAAACAGATACGCAGTATTTT. This translates into CASSPAPGLAETDTQYF.

The V call is TRBV2, the J call TRBJ1-1; a weak D match, TRBD1 (6 bases). The CDR3 has 13 amino acids. Between the trimmed V and J ends, which lost 6 bases and 5 bases, there was a span of 13 bases. CDR1 and CDR2 (germline): SNHLY, FYNNEI. CDR3 bases: TGTGCCAGCAGAGCTACAGGGATTACTGAAGCTTTCTTT. Translating it yields CASRATGITEAFF.

This clone was counted only a few times. DNA for the CDR3: TGTGCCAGCAGCCAAGTGGCGGGGGGTCGCGAGCAGTTCTTC. Its protein product is CASSQVAGGREQFF. The chain carries TRBV14 and TRBJ2-1; 8 bases match TRBD2. After removal of 1 base from V and 10 bases from J, the junction contained 6 bases not matched to a gene. The germline V gene encodes CDR1 SGHDN and CDR2 FVKESK. This CDR3 has 14 residues.

CDR3: CASSPHSGSASYEQYF. CDR3 DNA: TGTGCCAGCAGCCCGCATAGCGGGAGTGCCTCCTACGAGCAGTACTTC. This chain joins TRBV7-8 and TRBJ2-7, with 9 bases aligning to TRBD2. Germline values: CDR1 SGHVS, CDR2 FQNEAQ. J lost 0 bases, V lost 5 bases, and 8 bases had no gene match. The CDR3 contains 16 residues.

This chain joins TRBV18 and TRBJ2-1; D may be TRBD1 (6 bases). V was pared by 5 bases and J by 3 bases, with 11 bases between. Looked up from germline, CDR1 is KGHSH and CDR2 is LQKENI. The CDR3 sequence is 14 residues long. The CDR3 region is CASSSRDNYNEQFF. CDR3 in DNA: TGTGCCAGCTCATCCCGGGACAACTACAATGAGCAGTTCTTC. Drawing the rest from reference TRBV18 and TRBJ2-1, the complete variable domain is NAGVMQNPRHLVRRRGQEARLRCSPMKGHSHVYWYRQLPEEGLKFMVYLQKENIIDESGMPKERFSAEFPKEGPSILRIQQVVRGDSAAYFCASSSRDNYNEQFFGPGTRLTVL.

The chain carries TRBV11-2 and TRBJ2-3; a possible D gene is TRBD2 (5 bases). From germline, CDR1 is SGHAT and CDR2 FQNNGV. V shed 2 bases and J shed 6 bases, with 15 bases lying between them. This CDR3 has 15 residues. In DNA, the CDR3 is TGTGCCAGCAGCTTATTAGCGCATACGGTGGATACGCAGTATTTT. This codes for CASSLLAHTVDTQYF.

This clone was observed a single time. The chain links TRBV7-9 to TRBJ1-2; D unresolved. The CDR3 runs to 17 residues. The germline V and J ends were trimmed by 5 bases and 7 bases, with 26 bases remaining between them. CDR1 SEHNR and CDR2 FQNEAQ come from the germline V gene (reference sequence). This CDR3 reads CASSRTTAVWREGGYTF. As DNA, the CDR3 is TGTGCCAGCAGCCGCACGACGGCCGTTTGGAGGGAGGGTGGCTACACCTTC.